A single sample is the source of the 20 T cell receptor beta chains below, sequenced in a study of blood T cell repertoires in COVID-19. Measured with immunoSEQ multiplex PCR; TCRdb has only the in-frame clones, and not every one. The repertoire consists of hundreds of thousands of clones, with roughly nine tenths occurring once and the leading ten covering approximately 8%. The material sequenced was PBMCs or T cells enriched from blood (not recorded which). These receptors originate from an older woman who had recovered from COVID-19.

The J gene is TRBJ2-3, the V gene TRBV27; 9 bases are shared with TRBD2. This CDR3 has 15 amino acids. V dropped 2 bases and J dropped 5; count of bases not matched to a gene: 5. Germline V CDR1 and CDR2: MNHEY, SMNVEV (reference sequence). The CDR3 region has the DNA TGTGCCAGCAGTTTAGTGGGACTAGCAAAAGATACGCAGTATTTT. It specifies CASSLVGLAKDTQYF.

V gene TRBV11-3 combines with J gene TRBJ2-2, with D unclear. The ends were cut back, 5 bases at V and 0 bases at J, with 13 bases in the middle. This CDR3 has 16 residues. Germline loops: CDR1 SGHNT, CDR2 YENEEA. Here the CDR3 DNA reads TGTGCCAGCAGCCCCCGGTCTTCGGCGAACACCGGGGAGCTGTTTTTT. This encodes CASSPRSSANTGELFF.

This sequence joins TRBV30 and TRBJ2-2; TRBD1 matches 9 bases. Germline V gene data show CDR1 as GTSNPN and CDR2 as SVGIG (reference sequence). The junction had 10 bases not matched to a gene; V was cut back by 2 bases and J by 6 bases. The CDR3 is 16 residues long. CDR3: CAWSPGTGKGAGELFF. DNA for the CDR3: TGTGCCTGGAGTCCCGGGACAGGGAAAGGGGCCGGGGAGCTGTTTTTT.

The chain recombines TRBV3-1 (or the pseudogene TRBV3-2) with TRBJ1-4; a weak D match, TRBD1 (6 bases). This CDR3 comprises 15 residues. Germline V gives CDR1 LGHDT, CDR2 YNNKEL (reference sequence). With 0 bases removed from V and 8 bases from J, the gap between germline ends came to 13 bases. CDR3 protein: CASSQDEQGGEKLFF. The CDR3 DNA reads TGTGCCAGCAGCCAAGATGAACAGGGTGGGGAAAAACTGTTTTTT.

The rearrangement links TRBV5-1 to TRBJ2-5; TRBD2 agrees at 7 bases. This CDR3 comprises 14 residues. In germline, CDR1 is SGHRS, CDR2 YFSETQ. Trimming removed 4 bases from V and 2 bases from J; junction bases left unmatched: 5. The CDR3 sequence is CASSPTSVQETQYF. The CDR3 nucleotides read TGCGCCAGCAGCCCCACTAGCGTTCAAGAGACCCAGTACTTC. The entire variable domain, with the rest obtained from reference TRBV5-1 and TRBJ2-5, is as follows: KAGVTQTPRYLIKTRGQQVTLSCSPISGHRSVSWYQQTPGQGLQFLFEYFSETQRNKGNFPGRFSGRQFSNSRSEMNVSTLELGDSALYLCASSPTSVQETQYFGPGTRLLVL.

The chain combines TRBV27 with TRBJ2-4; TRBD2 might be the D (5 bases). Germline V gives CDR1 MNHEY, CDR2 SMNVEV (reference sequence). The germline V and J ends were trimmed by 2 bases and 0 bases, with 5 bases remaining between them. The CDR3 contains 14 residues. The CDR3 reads CASSLGLAKNIQYF. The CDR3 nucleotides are TGTGCCAGCAGTTTAGGACTAGCCAAAAACATTCAGTACTTC.

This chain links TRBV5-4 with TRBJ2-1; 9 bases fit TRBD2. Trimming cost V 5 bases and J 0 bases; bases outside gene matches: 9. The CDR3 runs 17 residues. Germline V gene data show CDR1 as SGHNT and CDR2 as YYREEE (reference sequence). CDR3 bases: TGTGCCAGCAGGGCCGACCTGGGACTAGCCTCCTACAATGAGCAGTTCTTC. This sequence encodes CASRADLGLASYNEQFF.

CDR3 in DNA: TGTGCCAGCAGCGTACCCGAACACTATTCCAGCGGGGGTTACAATGAGCAGTTCTTC. Its translation: CASSVPEHYSSGGYNEQFF. The chain links TRBV9 to TRBJ2-1; 8 bases agree with TRBD2. Trimming at V came to 1 base and at J to 4 bases, leaving 16 bases not matched to a gene. The length of the CDR3 is 19 residues. Germline V gene sequence: CDR1 SGDLS, CDR2 YYNGEE.

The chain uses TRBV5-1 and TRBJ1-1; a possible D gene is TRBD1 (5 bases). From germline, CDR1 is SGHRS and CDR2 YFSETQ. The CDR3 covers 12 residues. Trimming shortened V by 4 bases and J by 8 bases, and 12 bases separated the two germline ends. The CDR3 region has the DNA TGCGCCAGCAGCGTCGGACAAGCAGAAGCTTTCTTT. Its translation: CASSVGQAEAFF.

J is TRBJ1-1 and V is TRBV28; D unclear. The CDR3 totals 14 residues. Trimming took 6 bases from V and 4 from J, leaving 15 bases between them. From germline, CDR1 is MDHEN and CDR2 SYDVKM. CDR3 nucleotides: TGTGCCAGCAGCTCCGGGTCCCGGGGCACTGAAGCTTTCTTT. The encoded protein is CASSSGSRGTEAFF.

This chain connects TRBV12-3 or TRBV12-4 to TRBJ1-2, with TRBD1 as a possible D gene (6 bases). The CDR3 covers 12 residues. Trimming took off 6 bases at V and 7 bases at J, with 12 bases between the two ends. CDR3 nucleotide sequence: TGTGCCAGCAGACAGGGAGACTCTGGCTACACCTTC. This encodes CASRQGDSGYTF.

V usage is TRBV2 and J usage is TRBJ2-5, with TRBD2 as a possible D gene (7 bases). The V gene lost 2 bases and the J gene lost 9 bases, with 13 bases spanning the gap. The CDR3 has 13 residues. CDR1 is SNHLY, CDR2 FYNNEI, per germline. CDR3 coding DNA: TGTGCCAGCAGTGAAACGGGGGGCTGGGCCCAGTACTTC. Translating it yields CASSETGGWAQYF.

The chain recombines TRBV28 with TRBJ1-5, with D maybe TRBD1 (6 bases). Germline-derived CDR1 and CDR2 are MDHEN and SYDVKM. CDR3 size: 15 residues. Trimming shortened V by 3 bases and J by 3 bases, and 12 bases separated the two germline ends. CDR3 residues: CASSFIGGANQPQHF. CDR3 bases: TGTGCCAGCAGTTTTATCGGGGGGGCCAATCAGCCCCAGCATTTT.

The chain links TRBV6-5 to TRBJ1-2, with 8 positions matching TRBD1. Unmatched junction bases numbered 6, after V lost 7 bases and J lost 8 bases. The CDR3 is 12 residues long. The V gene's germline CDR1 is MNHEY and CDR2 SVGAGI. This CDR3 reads CASTGGVRGYTF. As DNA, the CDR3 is TGTGCCAGCACAGGGGGCGTTCGGGGCTACACCTTC.

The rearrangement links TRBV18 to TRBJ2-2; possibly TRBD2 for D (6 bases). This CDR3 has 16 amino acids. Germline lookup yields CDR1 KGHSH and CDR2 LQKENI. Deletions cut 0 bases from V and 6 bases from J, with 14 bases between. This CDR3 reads CASSPPTRPPSGELFF. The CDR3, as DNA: TGTGCCAGCTCACCACCGACTAGGCCCCCCTCCGGGGAGCTGTTTTTT.

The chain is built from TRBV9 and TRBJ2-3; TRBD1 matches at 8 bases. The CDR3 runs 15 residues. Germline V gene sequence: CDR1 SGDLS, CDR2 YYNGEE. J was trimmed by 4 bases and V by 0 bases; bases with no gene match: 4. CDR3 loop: CASSVGTGSADTQYF. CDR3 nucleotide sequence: TGTGCCAGCAGCGTAGGGACAGGGTCCGCAGATACGCAGTATTTT.

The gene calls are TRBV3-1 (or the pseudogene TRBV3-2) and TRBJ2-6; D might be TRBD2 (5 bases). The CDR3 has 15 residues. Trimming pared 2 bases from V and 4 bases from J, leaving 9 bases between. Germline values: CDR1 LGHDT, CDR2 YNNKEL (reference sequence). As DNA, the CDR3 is TGTGCCAGCAGCCAATGGGGAGCCGGGGCCAACGTCCTGACTTTC. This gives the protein CASSQWGAGANVLTF.

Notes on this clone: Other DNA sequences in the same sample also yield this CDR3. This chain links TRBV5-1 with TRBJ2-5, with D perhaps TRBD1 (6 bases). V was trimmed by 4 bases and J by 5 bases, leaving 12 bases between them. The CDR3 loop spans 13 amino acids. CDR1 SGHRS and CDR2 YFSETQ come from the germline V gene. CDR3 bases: TGCGCCAGCAGCGCGACAGGTGGGGAGACCCAGTACTTC. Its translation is CASSATGGETQYF.

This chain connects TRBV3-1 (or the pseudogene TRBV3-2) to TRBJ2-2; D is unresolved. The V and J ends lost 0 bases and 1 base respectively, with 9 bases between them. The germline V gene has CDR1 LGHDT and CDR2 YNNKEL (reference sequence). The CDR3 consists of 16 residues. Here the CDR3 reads CASSQEGRRNTGELFF. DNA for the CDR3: TGTGCCAGCAGCCAAGAAGGAAGGAGGAACACCGGGGAGCTGTTTTTT.

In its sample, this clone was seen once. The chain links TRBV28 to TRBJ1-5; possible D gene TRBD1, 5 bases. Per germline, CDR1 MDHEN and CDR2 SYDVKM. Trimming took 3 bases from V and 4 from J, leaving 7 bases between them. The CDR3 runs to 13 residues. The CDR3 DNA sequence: TGTGCCAGCAGTTTTGGGACTAATCAGCCCCAGCATTTT. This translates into CASSFGTNQPQHF. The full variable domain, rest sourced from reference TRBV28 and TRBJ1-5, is DVKVTQSSRYLVKRTGEKVFLECVQDMDHENMFWYRQDPGLGLRLIYFSYDVKMKEKGDIPEGYSVSREKKERFSLILESASTNQTSMYLCASSFGTNQPQHFGDGTRLSIL.